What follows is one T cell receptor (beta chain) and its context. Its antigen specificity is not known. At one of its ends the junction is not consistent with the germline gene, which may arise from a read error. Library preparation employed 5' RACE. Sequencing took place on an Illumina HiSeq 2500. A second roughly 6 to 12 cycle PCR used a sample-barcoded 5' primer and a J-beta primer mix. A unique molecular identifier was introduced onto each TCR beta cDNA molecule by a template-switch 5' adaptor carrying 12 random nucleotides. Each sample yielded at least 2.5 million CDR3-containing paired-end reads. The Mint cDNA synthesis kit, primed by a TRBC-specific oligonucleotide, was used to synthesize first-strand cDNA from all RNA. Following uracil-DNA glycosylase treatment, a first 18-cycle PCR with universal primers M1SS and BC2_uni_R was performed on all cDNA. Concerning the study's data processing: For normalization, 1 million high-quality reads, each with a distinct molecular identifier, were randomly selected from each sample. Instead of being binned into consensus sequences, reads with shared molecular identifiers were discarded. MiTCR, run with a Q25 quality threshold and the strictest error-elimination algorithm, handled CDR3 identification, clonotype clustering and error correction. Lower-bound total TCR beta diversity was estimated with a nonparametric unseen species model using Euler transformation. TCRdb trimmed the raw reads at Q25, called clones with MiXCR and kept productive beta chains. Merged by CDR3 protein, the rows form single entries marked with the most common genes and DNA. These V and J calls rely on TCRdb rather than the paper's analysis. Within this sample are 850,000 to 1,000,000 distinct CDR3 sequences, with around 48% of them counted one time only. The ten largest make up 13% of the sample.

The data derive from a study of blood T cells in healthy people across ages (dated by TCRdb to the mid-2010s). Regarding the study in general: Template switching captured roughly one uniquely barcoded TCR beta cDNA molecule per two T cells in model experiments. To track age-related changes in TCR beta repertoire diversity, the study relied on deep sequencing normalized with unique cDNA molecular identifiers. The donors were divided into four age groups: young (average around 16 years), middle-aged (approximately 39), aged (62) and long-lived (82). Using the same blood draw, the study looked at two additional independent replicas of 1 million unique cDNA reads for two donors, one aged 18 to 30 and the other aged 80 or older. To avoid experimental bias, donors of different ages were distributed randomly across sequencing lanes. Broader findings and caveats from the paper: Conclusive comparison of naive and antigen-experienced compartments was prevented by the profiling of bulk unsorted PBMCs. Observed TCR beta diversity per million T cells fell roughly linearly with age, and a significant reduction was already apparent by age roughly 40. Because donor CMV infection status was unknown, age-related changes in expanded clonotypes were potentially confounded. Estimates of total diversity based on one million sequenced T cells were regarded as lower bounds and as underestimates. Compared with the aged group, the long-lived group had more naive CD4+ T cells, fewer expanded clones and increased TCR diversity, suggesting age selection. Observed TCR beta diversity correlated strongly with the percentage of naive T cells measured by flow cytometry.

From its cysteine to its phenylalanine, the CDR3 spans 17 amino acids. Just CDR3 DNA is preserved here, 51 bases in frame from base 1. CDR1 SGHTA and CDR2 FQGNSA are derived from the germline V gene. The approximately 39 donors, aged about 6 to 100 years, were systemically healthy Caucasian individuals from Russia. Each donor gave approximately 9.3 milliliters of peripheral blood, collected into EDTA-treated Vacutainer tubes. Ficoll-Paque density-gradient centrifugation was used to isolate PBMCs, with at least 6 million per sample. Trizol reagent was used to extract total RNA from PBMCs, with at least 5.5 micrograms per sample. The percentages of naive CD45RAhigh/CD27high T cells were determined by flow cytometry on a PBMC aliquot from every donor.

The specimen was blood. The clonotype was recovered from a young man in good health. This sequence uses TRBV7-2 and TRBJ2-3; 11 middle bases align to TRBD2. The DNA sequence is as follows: TGTGCCAGCAGCTTAGGGCTAGCGGGGGGCGCTACAGATGCGCAGTATTTT. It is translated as CASSLGLAGGATDAQYF.